One sample yielded the 9 T cell receptor beta chains listed below, sequenced in a study of cytomegalovirus exposure and HLA in healthy donors. Amplification used 60 Vbeta primers and 13 Jbeta primers. The method was immunoSEQ multiplex PCR; TCRdb's version includes in-frame clones alone and lacks a portion of them. The sample has 120,000 to 150,000 clones, 55% to 80% seen once. Material for sequencing was PBMCs. These receptors were taken from a human donor in good health.

The genes are TRBV6-1 and TRBJ1-2; TRBD1 matches at 10 bases. Germline loops: CDR1 MNHNS, CDR2 SASEGT. With 7 bases clipped from V and 6 bases from J, the junction kept 8 bases outside the gene matches. This CDR3 region has 14 residues. CDR3 in amino acids: CASNYPTGGDGYTF. The CDR3 nucleotides are TGTGCCAGCAATTACCCGACAGGGGGCGATGGCTACACCTTC.

V usage is TRBV5-1 and J usage is TRBJ1-6, with D hard to call. CDR1 and CDR2 from the germline V gene are SGHRS and YFSETQ. The ends were cut back, 2 bases at V and 6 bases at J, with 12 bases in the middle. This CDR3 has 15 amino acids. CDR3 amino acids: CASSLDVAGNSPLHF. CDR3 nucleotide sequence: TGCGCCAGCAGCTTAGACGTAGCGGGTAATTCACCCCTCCACTTT.

CDR3 DNA: TGTGCCACCAGCAGAGAAGCAGGGGCGAACACTGAAGCTTTCTTT. It translates to CATSREAGANTEAFF. This chain links TRBV15 with TRBJ1-1; D might be TRBD1 (6 bases). V was shortened by 0 bases and J by 1 base, with 9 bases between the two germline ends. This CDR3 spans 15 amino acids. CDR1 and CDR2 from the germline V gene are LNHNV and YYDKDF (reference sequence). The full variable domain, its missing parts supplied by reference TRBV15 and TRBJ1-1, is DAMVIQNPRYQVTQFGKPVTLSCSQTLNHNVMYWYQQKSSQAPKLLFHYYDKDFNNEADTPDNFQSRRPNTSFCFLDIRSPGLGDTAMYLCATSREAGANTEAFFGQGTRLTVV.

The chain is built from TRBV6-1 and TRBJ1-2; 10 nucleotides align to TRBD1. This CDR3 has 14 residues. The trim removed 4 bases at V and 3 bases at J, leaving 2 bases unmatched. Looked up from germline, CDR1 is MNHNS and CDR2 is SASEGT. In DNA form, the CDR3 reads TGTGCCAGCAGTGTGGACAGGGGGGACTATGGCTACACCTTC. Translating it yields CASSVDRGDYGYTF.

The gene calls are TRBV27 and TRBJ1-2; 7 bases match TRBD1. V lost 8 bases and J lost 8; bases outside the gene matches: 14. The CDR3 runs 14 residues. Germline V gives CDR1 MNHEY, CDR2 SMNVEV (reference sequence). The CDR3 sequence: CASGQRQGWEGYTF. The CDR3 DNA reads as TGTGCCAGCGGCCAACGACAGGGTTGGGAAGGCTACACCTTC.

The V and J genes are TRBV4-1 and TRBJ1-2; the D is unclear. Trimming left V 5 bases short and J 6 bases short, with 13 bases between. The CDR3 covers 13 residues. Germline assignment: CDR1 MGHRA and CDR2 YSYEKL. The CDR3 spells CASSLTPLHGYTF. CDR3 coding DNA: TGCGCCAGCAGCTTGACACCCCTTCATGGCTACACCTTC.

The chain uses TRBV6-6 and TRBJ2-1; TRBD2 matches at 7 bases. V dropped 10 bases and J dropped 1; count of bases not matched to a gene: 13. This CDR3 has 16 amino acids. The germline V gene encodes CDR1 MNHNY and CDR2 SVGAGI (reference sequence). The CDR3 DNA sequence: TGTGCCACCATAACAAAACGGGGGGAATCCTACAATGAGCAGTTCTTC. As protein: CATITKRGESYNEQFF.

J is TRBJ2-7 and V is TRBV10-2; TRBD2 aligns across 13 bases. This CDR3 region has 16 residues. The germline V gene has CDR1 WSHSY and CDR2 SAAADI. The ends lost 6 bases at V and 5 bases at J; junction bases unmatched: 10. In DNA, the CDR3 is TGCGCCAGCAGAGGACTCCGGACTAGCGGGAGTCACGAGCAGTACTTC. It is translated as CASRGLRTSGSHEQYF.

This clone has a single count. This sequence joins TRBV6-1 and TRBJ2-7; weak D call: TRBD1 (6 bases). The germline V gene has CDR1 MNHNS and CDR2 SASEGT. CDR3 length equals 14 residues. Between the trimmed V and J ends, which lost 6 bases and 3 bases, there was a span of 15 bases. The CDR3 DNA is TGTGCCAGCAGCCTGAGTACAGGGCTCTACGAGCAGTACTTC. It codes for CASSLSTGLYEQYF.